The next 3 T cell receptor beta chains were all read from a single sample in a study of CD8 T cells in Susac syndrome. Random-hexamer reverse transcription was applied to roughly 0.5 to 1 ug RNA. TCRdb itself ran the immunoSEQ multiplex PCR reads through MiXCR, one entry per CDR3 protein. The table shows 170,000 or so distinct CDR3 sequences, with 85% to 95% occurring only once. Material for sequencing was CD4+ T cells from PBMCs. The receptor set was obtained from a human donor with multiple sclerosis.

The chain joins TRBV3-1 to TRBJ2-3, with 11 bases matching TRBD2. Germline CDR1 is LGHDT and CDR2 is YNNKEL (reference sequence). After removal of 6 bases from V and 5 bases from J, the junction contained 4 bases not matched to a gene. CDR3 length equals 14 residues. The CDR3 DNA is TGTGCCAGCAGACTAGCGGGGGTCGTAGATACGCAGTATTTT. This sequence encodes CASRLAGVVDTQYF.

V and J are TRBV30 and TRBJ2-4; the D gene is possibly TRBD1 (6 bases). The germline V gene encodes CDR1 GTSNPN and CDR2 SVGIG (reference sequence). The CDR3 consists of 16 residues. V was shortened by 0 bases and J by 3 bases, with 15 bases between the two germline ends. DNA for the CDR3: TGTGCCTGGAGTGTACGACAGGATAGGGTCAAAAACATTCAGTACTTC. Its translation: CAWSVRQDRVKNIQYF.

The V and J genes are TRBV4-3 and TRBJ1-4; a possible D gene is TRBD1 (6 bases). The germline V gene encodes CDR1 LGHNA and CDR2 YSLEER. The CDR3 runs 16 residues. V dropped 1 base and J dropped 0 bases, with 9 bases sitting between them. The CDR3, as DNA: TGCGCCAGCAGCCAAGGGGGGGGCGCAACTAATGAAAAACTGTTTTTT. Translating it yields CASSQGGGATNEKLFF.